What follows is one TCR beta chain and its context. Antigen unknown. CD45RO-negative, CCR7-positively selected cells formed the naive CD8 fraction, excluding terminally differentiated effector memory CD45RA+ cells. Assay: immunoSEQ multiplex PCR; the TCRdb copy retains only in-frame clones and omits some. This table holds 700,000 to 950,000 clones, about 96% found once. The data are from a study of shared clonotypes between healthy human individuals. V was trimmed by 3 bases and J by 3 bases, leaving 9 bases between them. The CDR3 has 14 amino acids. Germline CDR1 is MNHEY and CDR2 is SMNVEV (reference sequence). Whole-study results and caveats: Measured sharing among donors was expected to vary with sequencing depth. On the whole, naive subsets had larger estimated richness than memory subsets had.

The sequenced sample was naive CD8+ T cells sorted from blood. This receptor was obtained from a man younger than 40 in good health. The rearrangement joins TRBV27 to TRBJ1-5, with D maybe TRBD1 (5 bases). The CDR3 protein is CASSLVRDNQPQHF. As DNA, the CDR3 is TGTGCCAGCAGTTTGGTCAGGGACAATCAGCCCCAGCATTTT.